This note documents a single T cell receptor beta chain sequence. Its matching antigen is unknown. These data originate in a study of cytomegalovirus exposure and HLA in healthy donors. Findings and limits, study-wide: In vitro confirmation showed three CMV-associated chains to be CMV antigen specific. TCR beta chains numbering roughly 150 were designated cytomegalovirus-associated. For TCR beta chains, V- and J-gene trimming was later linked to a missense DCLRE1C variant.

Primers included in the PCR were 60 Vbeta and 13 Jbeta primers. Profiling relied on immunoSEQ multiplex PCR, and the TCRdb table lists in-frame clones only, not all of them. Among roughly 84,000 clones listed, 63% were seen once. Trimming took 3 bases from V and 10 from J; bases not matched to a gene: 9. This CDR3 is 14 amino acids long. Germline V gene sequence: CDR1 SGDLS, CDR2 YYNGEE. The donors (healthy individuals) were bone marrow donors. The sequence came from a woman between 40 and 50 years old in good health and CMV-seropositive. V is TRBV9 and J is TRBJ1-1; 10 nucleotides match TRBD1. What was sequenced was PBMCs. In DNA form, the CDR3 reads TGTGCCAGCAGCGCGGACAGGGGGTTCGAGGGAGCTTTCTTT. Its translation: CASSADRGFEGAFF.